One sample yielded the 23 T cell receptor beta chains listed below, sequenced in a study of T cell responses to AZD1222 COVID-19 vaccine. Produced via immunoSEQ multiplex PCR; TCRdb's table is partial and in-frame only. The sample carries about 70,000 clones, over 75% recorded once. This specimen consisted of peripheral blood, obtained 28 days after the second AZD1222 dose. The receptors here all came from an adult who received the AZD1222 COVID-19 vaccine.

The V gene is TRBV6-5, the J gene TRBJ1-2, with TRBD1 matching 7 bases. Germline values: CDR1 MNHEY, CDR2 SVGAGI. The length of the CDR3 is 15 residues. The V and J ends lost 2 bases and 6 bases, in that order; junction bases with no gene match: 9. The CDR3 DNA sequence: TGTGCCAGCAGTTACCAACTTACAGGGGCGGATGGCTACACCTTC. Its protein product is CASSYQLTGADGYTF.

This clone was counted a single time. CDR3 amino acids: CASSSRGYTGELFF. CDR3 nucleotides: TGTGCCAGCAGCAGCAGGGGGTACACCGGGGAGCTGTTTTTT. The chain links TRBV7-3 to TRBJ2-2; TRBD1 matches 7 bases. Trimming removed 5 bases from V and 3 bases from J; junction bases left unmatched: 3. Germline V lookup: CDR1 SGHTA, CDR2 FQGTGA. The CDR3 loop spans 14 amino acids.

In nucleotides, the CDR3 is TGTGCCAGCAGTGTAGAGAGCTCTGGAAACACCATATATTTT. Protein sequence: CASSVESSGNTIYF. The chain is built from TRBV28 and TRBJ1-3; D unclear. The length of the CDR3 is 14 residues. CDR1 and CDR2 from the germline V gene are MDHEN and SYDVKM. With 5 bases removed from V and 0 bases from J, the gap between germline ends came to 8 bases. Variable domain in full (rest from reference TRBV28 and TRBJ1-3): DVKVTQSSRYLVKRTGEKVFLECVQDMDHENMFWYRQDPGLGLRLIYFSYDVKMKEKGDIPEGYSVSREKKERFSLILESASTNQTSMYLCASSVESSGNTIYFGEGSWLTVV.

CDR3 DNA sequence: TGCGCCAGCAGCTTGGCCGGGGGAGGGGGATACTTC. Translation gives CASSLAGGGGYF. The chain has TRBV5-1 and TRBJ2-7, with D possibly matching TRBD2 (7 bases). V was pared by 0 bases and J by 13 bases, with 14 bases between. Germline values: CDR1 SGHRS, CDR2 YFSETQ. This CDR3 spans 12 amino acids.

This rearrangement joins TRBV10-2 to TRBJ2-1; TRBD2 aligns across 12 bases. The germline V gene has CDR1 WSHSY and CDR2 SAAADI. The CDR3 loop spans 18 amino acids. J gave up 2 bases and V 6 bases, and 11 bases lay outside the gene matches. DNA for the CDR3: TGCGCCAGCAGCGTAACTAGCGGGGGGTACCGCACCTACAATGAGCAGTTCTTC. Translation: CASSVTSGGYRTYNEQFF.

The rearrangement uses TRBV11-3 and TRBJ2-7, with 8 bases aligning to TRBD2. Germline trimming cut 3 bases from V and 2 bases from J; bases unmatched to any gene: 3. This CDR3 has 14 residues. Germline CDR1 reads SGHNT; CDR2 reads YENEEA. The CDR3 sequence: CASSFLAGPYEQYF. CDR3 coding DNA: TGTGCCAGCAGCTTCTTAGCGGGACCCTACGAGCAGTACTTC.

The CDR3 DNA reads as TGTGCCAGAAGGGTCGTCTGCAGGAAAGGTGGTGAGCAGTTCTTC. This codes for CARRVVCRKGGEQFF. V is TRBV5-3 and J is TRBJ2-1; D not certain. TRBV5-3 is labeled an ORF, and its function is uncertain. The CDR3 has 15 amino acids. V lost 5 bases, J lost 9 bases, and 21 bases lay in between.

The V gene is TRBV11-3, the J gene TRBJ2-1; D not resolved. The length of the CDR3 is 13 residues. Germline V gene sequence: CDR1 SGHNT, CDR2 YENEEA. Trimming stripped 0 bases from V and 6 bases from J, with 6 bases between. CDR3 protein: CASSLERFNEQFF. DNA of the CDR3: TGTGCCAGCAGCTTAGAACGGTTCAATGAGCAGTTCTTC.

The gene calls are TRBV19 and TRBJ1-2, with 8 positions matching TRBD1. Germline V gene sequence: CDR1 LNHDA, CDR2 SQIVND (reference sequence). This CDR3 is built from 14 residues. Trimming removed 5 bases from V and 5 bases from J; junction bases left unmatched: 7. CDR3 nucleotide sequence: TGTGCCAGTAGTTCGACAGGGGTTTTATATGGCTACACCTTC. Protein: CASSSTGVLYGYTF.

The chain has TRBV6-5 and TRBJ1-5; D perhaps matches TRBD1 (6 bases). Germline lookup yields CDR1 MNHEY and CDR2 SVGAGI. There are 15 residues in the CDR3. Trimming shortened V by 5 bases and J by 5 bases, and 16 bases separated the two germline ends. CDR3 bases: TGTGCCAGCAGTACAGAAAGACAGGAACATCAGCCCCAGCATTTT. Encoded protein: CASSTERQEHQPQHF.

DNA for the CDR3: TGTGCCAGCAGTTTAAGGGGACCCGAGCAGTACTTC. Its protein is CASSLRGPEQYF. The V gene is TRBV12-3 or TRBV12-4, the J gene TRBJ2-7; D may match TRBD1 or TRBD2 (5 bases each). There are 12 residues in the CDR3. V shed 2 bases and J shed 6 bases, with 8 bases lying between them.

The genes are TRBV7-9 and TRBJ1-4, with TRBD1 matching 7 bases. CDR3 length: 15 residues. V gave up 3 bases and J gave up 8 bases; unmatched junction bases: 9. From germline, CDR1 is SEHNR and CDR2 FQNEAQ (reference sequence). This CDR3 reads CASSFEGANQEKLFF. The CDR3 nucleotides read TGTGCCAGCAGCTTCGAGGGGGCGAATCAGGAAAAACTGTTTTTT.

The chain couples TRBV5-3 to TRBJ1-5; D is undetermined. Being an ORF, TRBV5-3 has a function that is uncertain. With 4 bases removed from V and 2 bases from J, the gap between germline ends came to 7 bases. The CDR3 is 13 residues long. DNA of the CDR3: TGTGCCAGAAGCCCAAGCGGCAATCAGCCCCAGCATTTT. Translation gives CARSPSGNQPQHF.

This clone has only a few counts. This chain joins TRBV3-1 (or the pseudogene TRBV3-2) and TRBJ1-6, with a possible D match to TRBD1 (5 bases). CDR3 size: 16 residues. Germline values: CDR1 LGHDT, CDR2 YNNKEL (reference sequence). Between the trimmed V and J ends, which lost 1 base and 6 bases, there was a span of 13 bases. This CDR3 reads CASSQGDVVLNSPLHF. The CDR3 nucleotides are TGTGCCAGCAGCCAAGGGGACGTAGTTCTTAATTCACCCCTCCACTTT.

The table lists this clone with a count of one. The V and J genes are TRBV5-1 and TRBJ2-3, with TRBD1 identical over 10 bases. Germline CDR1 is SGHRS and CDR2 is YFSETQ. The CDR3 totals 14 residues. V shed 3 bases and J 5 bases; nucleotides not matched to a gene: 3. CDR3 DNA: TGCGCCAGCAGCTGGCGGACAGGGGGAGATACGCAGTATTTT. Its protein is CASSWRTGGDTQYF.

CDR3: CASCRDNSPLHF. The CDR3 DNA reads TGTGCCAGCTGTCGGGATAATTCACCCCTCCACTTT. The chain employs TRBV7-9 and TRBJ1-6; no clear D. The CDR3 consists of 12 residues. V was trimmed by 8 bases and J by 5 bases, leaving 7 bases between them. Germline CDR1 is SEHNR and CDR2 is FQNEAQ (reference sequence).

The CDR3 reads CAWREGRGDTEAFF. CDR3 bases: TGTGCCTGGAGGGAGGGTCGAGGTGACACTGAAGCTTTCTTT. The chain employs TRBV30 and TRBJ1-1, with D unresolved. Germline values: CDR1 GTSNPN, CDR2 SVGIG (reference sequence). The CDR3 runs 14 residues. V was shortened by 3 bases and J by 3 bases, with 14 bases between the two germline ends.

The genes are TRBV19 and TRBJ1-5; TRBD1 matches at 9 bases. CDR1 and CDR2 from the germline V gene are LNHDA and SQIVND (reference sequence). This CDR3 has 15 residues. With V trimmed by 2 bases and J by 3 bases, 2 bases remained unmatched. CDR3 protein: CASSITGGYNQPQHF. The CDR3 DNA follows: TGTGCCAGTAGTATAACAGGGGGCTACAATCAGCCCCAGCATTTT.

J is TRBJ1-2 and V is TRBV19, with D tentatively TRBD1 (5 bases). Germline CDR1 is LNHDA and CDR2 is SQIVND (reference sequence). The CDR3 is 12 residues long. The CDR3 DNA reads as TGTGCTAGTCAAGGCCTAAGGGGAGGCTACACCTTC. This translates into CASQGLRGGYTF. The full variable domain, rest sourced from reference TRBV19 and TRBJ1-2, is DGGITQSPKYLFRKEGQNVTLSCEQNLNHDAMYWYRQDPGQGLRLIYYSQIVNDFQKGDIAEGYSVSREKKESFPLTVTSAQKNPTAFYLCASQGLRGGYTFGSGTRLTVV.

The rearrangement uses TRBV3-1 (or the pseudogene TRBV3-2) and TRBJ2-7; the D gene is possibly TRBD2 (6 bases). Germline CDR1 is LGHDT and CDR2 is YNNKEL (reference sequence). V gave up 4 bases and J gave up 4 bases, with 11 bases separating them. This CDR3 is 13 amino acids long. The CDR3 loop reads CASSPLGGYEQYF. In DNA form, the CDR3 reads TGTGCCAGCAGCCCGCTCGGGGGATACGAGCAGTACTTC.

V is TRBV7-2 and J is TRBJ1-6; D remains ambiguous. CDR3 length equals 15 residues. The V gene lost 2 bases and the J gene lost 5 bases, with 10 bases spanning the gap. Looked up from germline, CDR1 is SGHTA and CDR2 is FQGNSA. This CDR3 reads CASSLTGQNNSPLHF. DNA for the CDR3: TGTGCCAGCAGCTTAACTGGGCAGAATAATTCACCCCTCCACTTT.

This sequence joins TRBV5-4 and TRBJ1-1; D remains ambiguous. CDR3 size: 13 residues. Germline V gene data show CDR1 as SGHNT and CDR2 as YYREEE (reference sequence). Trimming stripped 4 bases from V and 3 bases from J, with 10 bases between. The CDR3 region has the DNA TGTGCCAGCAGCCCAAACCCGGACACTGAAGCTTTCTTT. The encoded protein is CASSPNPDTEAFF.

The chain links TRBV5-4 to TRBJ2-2; 7 positions agree with TRBD2. J lost 0 bases, V lost 7 bases, and 12 bases had no gene match. Looked up from germline, CDR1 is SGHNT and CDR2 is YYREEE (reference sequence). The CDR3 spans 17 residues. CDR3 DNA: TGTGCCAGCGGGAGGGCGCAAGGGGACGCGAACACCGGGGAGCTGTTTTTT. It codes for CASGRAQGDANTGELFF.